These 25 T cell receptor beta chains were all obtained from the same sample, sequenced in a study of tumor-infiltrating lymphocytes in primary liver carcinoma. Co-extraction yielded RNA and DNA from around 20-30 mg of unsorted bulk tissue. cDNA specific to TCR beta was made from 500 to 650 ng of total RNA, with a constant-region primer employed for priming. Sequencing libraries for TCR beta derived from three nested multiplex PCR rounds that used slightly modified ARM-PCR. TRBV1-TRBV30 forward primers and a C-beta reverse primer were used in the first two PCR rounds, which each ran for approximately 10 cycles. TCRdb itself ran the multiplex PCR reads through MiXCR, one entry per CDR3 protein. There are roughly 80,000 distinct CDR3 sequences in the sample; about 75% occur only once, and 26% lies in the top ten. Source material: tumor-adjacent normal liver tissue. The source of these receptors is a man aged 35-49 years with primary liver carcinoma and hepatitis B virus infection.

About this clonotype itself: At one of its ends the junction is not consistent with the germline gene, which may arise from a read error. The chain couples TRBV7-8 to TRBJ1-1, with 7 bases lining up with TRBD1. In germline, CDR1 is SGHVS, CDR2 FQNEAQ. This CDR3 contains 14 residues. The CDR3 spells CASRSRQGGTEAFF. Here the CDR3 DNA reads TGCGCCAGCAGGTCCAGACAGGGAGGGACTGAAGCTTTCTTT.

Remarks on this clonotype: At one end, the junction sequence differs from germline, possibly due to a read error. The chain combines TRBV6-5 with TRBJ2-7; D unclear. Germline loops: CDR1 MNHEY, CDR2 SVGAGI. The CDR3 contains 14 residues. The CDR3 DNA reads as TGTACCAGCAGTTTACGTCGTTTTCGAGACGATCAATACTTC. Translated, it gives CTSSLRRFRDDQYF.

This chain connects TRBV6-1 to TRBJ2-7; TRBD1 or TRBD2 may be the D gene (6 bases each). CDR3 length: 18 amino acids. Trimming removed 1 base at V and 4 bases at J, with 23 bases between. Germline V gene data show CDR1 as MNHNS and CDR2 as SASEGT. CDR3 sequence (DNA): TGTGCCAGCAGTGAAGTCCCATACTGGGGGGCCACATCGTACGAGCAGTACTTC. Its translation: CASSEVPYWGATSYEQYF.

Regarding this clonotype: Its ends do not fully match the called genes, so a read error is possible. V usage is TRBV6-5 and J usage is TRBJ2-7, with 7 bases aligning to TRBD1. This CDR3 is built from 16 residues. Germline V gives CDR1 MNHEY, CDR2 SVGAGI. The CDR3 region is CAGRPGQAASLYEQYF. CDR3 nucleotides: TGTGCCGGCAGGCCCGGACAGGCAGCATCCCTTTACGAGCAGTATTTC.

In the case of this clonotype: This could be a read error, since a much larger clone is one nucleotide away. The chain combines TRBV6-1 with TRBJ2-5; D perhaps matches TRBD1 (6 bases). From germline, CDR1 is MNHNS and CDR2 SASEGT. The CDR3 is 15 residues long. The V end was cut by 1 base, the J end by 5 bases, with 14 bases between. This CDR3 reads CASSEGAGVEETQYF. In DNA, the CDR3 is TGTGCCAGCAGTGAAGGGGCAGGGGTCGAGGAGACCCAGTACTTC.

This rearrangement joins TRBV29-1 to TRBJ2-7; D may be TRBD1 (5 bases). Germline assignment: CDR1 SQVTM and CDR2 ANQGSEA. The CDR3 has 15 residues. V was trimmed by 6 bases and J by 0 bases, leaving 18 bases between them. CDR3 loop: CSVHPSRVNSYEQYF. In DNA form, the CDR3 reads TGCAGCGTACACCCTTCCAGGGTCAACTCCTACGAGCAGTACTTC.

The V gene is TRBV28, the J gene TRBJ1-6, with no clear D. The V gene lost 3 bases and the J gene lost 5 bases, with 11 bases spanning the gap. The CDR3 is made up of 15 amino acids. CDR1 MDHEN and CDR2 SYDVKM come from the germline V gene. DNA for the CDR3: TGTGCCAGCAGTTTGGGTATAACAAATAATTCACCCCTCCACTTT. Its protein is CASSLGITNNSPLHF.

About this clonotype itself: An end of the junction does not agree with germline; a read error may underlie this. The chain is built from TRBV7-9 and TRBJ1-2, with 9 bases fitting TRBD1. The CDR3 loop spans 15 amino acids. CDR1 and CDR2 (germline): SEHNR, FQNEAQ (reference sequence). This chain's CDR3 is CASNSTGTGSYSYTF. CDR3 coding DNA: TGTGCCAGCAACTCAACCGGGACAGGGAGCTATAGCTACACCTTC.

In the case of this clonotype: At one of its ends the junction is not consistent with the germline gene, which may arise from a read error. This rearrangement joins TRBV29-1 to TRBJ1-1, with D possibly being TRBD1 (6 bases). This CDR3 contains 15 residues. The germline V gene has CDR1 SQVTM and CDR2 ANQGSEA. CDR3 loop: CTVSTGWGMNTEAFF. CDR3 coding DNA: TGCACCGTTTCCACAGGGTGGGGCATGAACACTGAAGCTTTCTTT.

This clonotype is medium-sized within its sample. J is TRBJ2-1 and V is TRBV24-1; D unclear. The V gene's germline CDR1 is KGHDR and CDR2 SFDVKD. The V end was cut by 1 base, the J end by 6 bases, with 12 bases between. The length of the CDR3 is 15 residues. The CDR3: CATSDFNKPANEQFF. CDR3 DNA sequence: TGTGCCACCAGTGATTTCAACAAGCCCGCCAATGAGCAGTTCTTC.

This chain connects TRBV7-8 to TRBJ2-3; D remains ambiguous. This CDR3 region has 20 residues. The V and J ends lost 2 bases and 7 bases respectively, with 31 bases between them. The V gene's germline CDR1 is SGHVS and CDR2 FQNEAQ. In DNA, the CDR3 is TGTGCCAGCAGCTTATGGGTTGGATCCTGGATGGCCCTAAAGATAAATACGCAGTATTTT. It yields the protein CASSLWVGSWMALKINTQYF.

This clonotype was found a few times. This chain joins TRBV12-3 or TRBV12-4 and TRBJ2-1; no reliable D call. The CDR3 runs to 13 residues. V was pared by 10 bases and J by 4 bases, with 14 bases between. DNA for the CDR3: TGTGCCATGAGCCCGCTCTTATACAATGAGCAGTTCTTC. This sequence encodes CAMSPLLYNEQFF.

Notes on this clonotype: The final CDR3 position lacks the conserved phenylalanine or tryptophan, pointing to a likely read error. The rearrangement joins TRBV6-2 or TRBV6-3 to TRBJ2-2; D gene ambiguous. The CDR3 has 11 residues. Per the germline V gene, CDR1 is MNHEY and CDR2 is SVGEGT. The CDR3: CASSTTGELFL. The DNA of the CDR3 is TGTGCTAGCAGTACCACCGGGGAGCTGTTTCTT.

Turning to this clonotype: At one of its ends the junction is not consistent with the germline gene, which may arise from a read error. The chain recombines TRBV29-1 with TRBJ2-7; weak D call: TRBD2 (6 bases). The CDR3 is 15 residues long. From germline, CDR1 is SQVTM and CDR2 ANQGSEA. CDR3 nucleotide sequence: TGCAGCATTGAAGAAGTACGGGACTGGAGCTACGAGCAGTACTTC. It specifies CSIEEVRDWSYEQYF.

This clonotype showed up many times. The chain couples TRBV25-1 to TRBJ2-1; 7 nucleotides align to TRBD2. The V segment lost 6 bases and the J segment 6 bases; nucleotides outside the gene matches: 8. The CDR3 loop spans 14 amino acids. CDR1 MGHDK and CDR2 SYGVNS come from the germline V gene. CDR3 region: CASSRLASVNEQFF. Here the CDR3 DNA reads TGTGCCAGCAGCAGACTAGCTAGTGTCAATGAGCAGTTCTTC.

Concerning this clonotype: Because the CDR3 is missing its conserved closing phenylalanine or tryptophan, this is likely a read error. The rearrangement links TRBV11-2 to TRBJ2-7; TRBD2 agrees at 10 bases. The CDR3 extends over 18 amino acids. The V gene's germline CDR1 is SGHAT and CDR2 FQNNGV. V lost 1 base to trimming and J lost 7 bases; unmatched junction nucleotides: 16. The CDR3 loop reads CASSLVPGASGREREQYL. The CDR3 DNA sequence: TGTGCCAGCAGCTTAGTACCCGGGGCCAGCGGGAGGGAGCGTGAGCAGTACCTC.

This clonotype was seen at least ten times. The rearrangement links TRBV28 to TRBJ2-7; 11 bases match TRBD2. Germline V gene sequence: CDR1 MDHEN, CDR2 SYDVKM. The CDR3 runs 16 residues. V was clipped by 5 bases and J by 2 bases; unmatched bases: 8. The CDR3 spells CASSPPGTSGTYEQYF. The CDR3 coding sequence is TGTGCCAGCAGTCCCCCGGGGACTAGCGGCACCTACGAGCAGTACTTC.

In regard to this clonotype: A read error may produce the germline difference seen at one junction end. CDR3 region: CVSSLTGTTYYEQYF. CDR3 coding DNA: TGTGTCAGCAGCTTGACCGGGACTACATACTACGAGCAGTACTTC. V is TRBV5-5 and J is TRBJ2-7; TRBD2 agrees at 7 bases. The germline V gene has CDR1 SGHKS and CDR2 YYEKEE (reference sequence). The CDR3 is 15 residues long.

As to this clonotype: A junction end diverges from the germline sequence, so it may reflect a read error. The J gene is TRBJ2-5, the V gene TRBV11-2, with TRBD2 as a possible D gene (6 bases). CDR1 is SGHAT and CDR2 is FQNNGV in the germline V gene. The CDR3 spans 18 residues. CDR3 region: CASGLDPWSSVRGETQYF. The CDR3 DNA sequence: TGTGCCAGCGGCTTAGATCCATGGTCTAGCGTGAGAGGAGAGACCCAGTACTTC.

This clonotype was seen only a few times. The CDR3 end shows no conserved phenylalanine or tryptophan, and so a read error is likely. The rearrangement links TRBV7-9 to TRBJ2-3; D gene ambiguous. Germline V gene lookup returns CDR1 SEHNR and CDR2 FQNEAQ (reference sequence). V was cut by 5 bases and J by 4 bases, with 13 bases left in between. The CDR3 sequence is 14 residues long. CDR3 nucleotide sequence: TGTGCCAGCAGCCCGAAGTTGTCCCCAGATACGCAGTATTTA. Translating it yields CASSPKLSPDTQYL.

In regard to this clonotype: This CDR3 is missing its conserved last phenylalanine or tryptophan, likely due to a read error. The V gene is TRBV29-1, the J gene TRBJ1-1; perhaps TRBD1 as D (5 bases). CDR1 and CDR2 (germline): SQVTM, ANQGSEA. This CDR3 contains 12 residues. CDR3 region: CSIEEQDDAAFL. The CDR3 nucleotides read TGCAGCATTGAAGAACAGGACGACGCCGCTTTCTTA.

Comments on this clonotype: A much larger clone sits a single nucleotide away, making a read error possible. The rearrangement uses TRBV7-9 and TRBJ1-1, with D maybe TRBD1 (5 bases). This CDR3 region has 13 residues. From germline, CDR1 is SEHNR and CDR2 FQNEAQ (reference sequence). The chain's CDR3 is CANSIQGWTEAFF. The DNA of the CDR3 is TGTGCCAACAGCATTCAGGGTTGGACTGAAGCTTTCTTT.

A few counts support this clonotype. One end of the junction varies from germline; a read error may be responsible. This chain links TRBV5-4 with TRBJ2-7; 8 nucleotides align to TRBD2. This CDR3 has 14 amino acids. CDR1 and CDR2 from the germline V gene are SGHNT and YYREEE (reference sequence). The CDR3 protein is CAGSPIAGPYEQYF. DNA for the CDR3: TGTGCCGGCAGCCCTATAGCGGGACCCTACGAGCAGTACTTC.

Concerning this clonotype: A much larger clone is a single base away; this may be a read error. This chain links TRBV11-1 with TRBJ2-3; tentative D call: TRBD2 (6 bases). The CDR3 spans 14 residues. V gave up 8 bases and J gave up 5 bases, with 17 bases separating them. The germline V gene encodes CDR1 SGHAT and CDR2 FQDESV (reference sequence). CDR3 in amino acids: CASCNWGEEDTQYF. The DNA for the CDR3 is TGTGCCAGCTGCAATTGGGGGGAGGAAGATACGCAGTATTTT.

As regards this clonotype: It is likely a read error, because the conserved phenylalanine at the end of the CDR3 is missing. The chain combines TRBV4-1 with TRBJ2-7, with 11 bases lining up with TRBD2. The CDR3 is 20 amino acids. CDR1 MGHRA and CDR2 YSYEKL come from the germline V gene. The CDR3 loop reads CAGSQVLSRTSGRLTYEQYS. Written as DNA, the CDR3 is TGCGCCGGCAGCCAAGTGTTGTCTCGGACTAGCGGGCGCTTAACCTACGAGCAGTACTCC.